The clone carrying this T cell receptor (beta chain) was observed a single time. Deletions cut 5 bases from V and 3 bases from J, with 11 bases between. Looked up from germline, CDR1 is SGHTA and CDR2 is FQGNSA. CDR3 length: 14 amino acids. This sample was taken from a study of blood T cell repertoires in COVID-19. Repertoires were generated with immunoSEQ multiplex PCR, while TCRdb's copy carries only in-frame clones and drops some. Counted here are tens of thousands of clones, approximately 88% occurring once; the ten biggest clones make up approximately 5.1%. The source is a man aged 60 to 75 with acute or convalescent COVID-19. The chain employs TRBV7-2 and TRBJ2-1; tentative D call: TRBD2 (6 bases). Material: peripheral blood. CDR3 amino acids: CASSGRPHYNEQFF. CDR3 in DNA: TGTGCCAGCAGCGGGAGGCCACACTACAATGAGCAGTTCTTC.